This T cell receptor (beta chain) came from a study of blood T cell repertoires in COVID-19 (dated by TCRdb to about 2020). Regarding the study in general: The collaborator samples originated in the United States, Italy and Spain and spanned the acute and convalescent phases of COVID-19. Where available, HLA class I and class II types were taken from metadata supplied by the sample provider and were not determined by assay-based typing. The material from the prospective study consisted of cDNA or gDNA derived from T cells, B-cell-depleted T cells, or PBMCs. The sample metadata nearly always contained a de-identified subject ID, COVID-19 status, age in years and sex. The repertoires were released in a freely available public database intended as a resource for research on the immune response to SARS-CoV-2. Subjects who had been exposed to COVID-19, were actively infected with it, or had recovered from it provided the deeply sampled blood TCRbeta repertoires that made up the dataset. The samples were drawn from the first 160 participants of the ongoing ImmuneRACE study and from more than 1,000 subjects provided by 6 global collaborators. Overall study results and their limits: The amount of clinical and demographic metadata varied by source and participant and was provided uncurated.

Taken from the germline V gene (reference sequence), the CDR1 and CDR2 loops are SGHKS and YYEKEE. Germline trimming: 0 bases from V, 0 bases from J; junction bases outside gene matches: 1. The CDR3 runs 16 amino acids, cysteine and phenylalanine included. The kept DNA is CDR3 alone, 48 bases in frame from the first base. TCRbeta CDR3 regions were amplified from genomic DNA using the immunoSEQ Assay, a bias-controlled multiplex PCR. The paper's data handling went like this. Nucleated cell counts per sample were estimated from amplification of reference gene primers within the assay. To quantify the absolute abundance of each unique TCRbeta CDR3 rearrangement, sequence reads were collapsed and filtered. Productive Simpson clonality was computed per sample as the square root of Simpson's diversity index over productive rearrangements. TCRdb took over this immuneACCESS table, retaining in-frame rearrangements with V and J assigned. Such tables are incomplete; in checked studies, under half of the missing clones stem from an unresolved V gene, and the remainder is unexplained. D and trimming were read from the DNA, whereas the V and J calls and clone size are those reported in that table. The sample records roughly 75,000 clones, over 75% of which are singletons. The ten largest clones represent around a tenth of the sample.

At one collaborating source in Seattle, patients were enrolled during active infection and were followed longitudinally through the course of disease. Whole blood was collected in K2EDTA tubes by collaborating institutions according to the institutions' own protocols. Collaborator samples were shipped for TCRbeta analysis as frozen whole blood, isolated PBMCs, or DNA extracted from either sample type. As regards this clone: This clone's antigen is unknown. Qualities for individual bases were not recorded, and no much larger clone is one base off.

This receptor chain uses TRBV5-5 and TRBJ2-2, with 8 junctional bases fitting TRBD2. Sequencing input: peripheral blood. This clonotype was obtained from a man aged 50-60 years with COVID-19, enrolled during active disease. The CDR3 region has the sequence CASSLAAGANTGELFF. The DNA sequence reads TGTGCCAGCAGCTTGGCAGCGGGGGCGAACACCGGGGAGCTGTTTTTT.